This TCR beta chain was observed in a study of cytomegalovirus exposure and HLA in healthy donors. J gave up 0 bases and V 4 bases, and 6 bases lay outside the gene matches. This CDR3 has 15 amino acids. From germline, CDR1 is KGHSH and CDR2 LQKENI. Broader study findings: Three chains linked to CMV were shown in vitro to be specific for CMV antigens. It was found in a later analysis that first-cohort TCR clusters tended to co-occur in the 90 to 150 validation repertoires. Cytomegalovirus status, reportedly, was diagnosed with high specificity and sensitivity by the classifier.

Generated by immunoSEQ multiplex PCR, the TCRdb table keeps only in-frame clones and is missing some. In the table there are 150,000 to 200,000 clones, about four fifths of which are singletons. Comments on this clone: What it binds is not known.

This receptor was obtained from a woman younger than 30 in good health and CMV-seropositive. Sample: PBMCs. The chain links TRBV18 to TRBJ2-7, with 7 bases identical to TRBD1. The CDR3, as DNA: TGTGCCAGCTCACTAAGGGGGCCCTTCTCCTACGAGCAGTACTTC. It codes for CASSLRGPFSYEQYF.